This is a list of T cell receptor beta chains from one sample in a study of cytomegalovirus exposure and HLA in healthy donors. Using immunoSEQ multiplex PCR, the repertoire was profiled, and TCRdb retains in-frame clones only, with some absent. The data contain under 200,000 clones, around 85% of them singletons. What was sequenced was PBMCs. These receptors originate from a man aged 40-55 years in good health and CMV-seropositive. The conserved cysteine and the conserved F or W are not part of the CDR3 here. Each record gives: V gene, J gene, CDR3 protein.

V: TRBV7-9
J: TRBJ1-4
CDR3: SSSEGQGFDREKLF

V: TRBV19
J: TRBJ2-5
CDR3: ASSTGLAAGETQY

V: TRBV5-1
J: TRBJ1-5
CDR3: ASSLGQTNQPQH

V: TRBV21-1
J: TRBJ1-6
CDR3: ASSSPDIQLLGSYNSPLH

V: TRBV30
J: TRBJ1-2
CDR3: AWSGNSAGALYGYT

V: TRBV6-6
J: TRBJ2-7
CDR3: ASRSGGQGYEQY

V: TRBV6-1
J: TRBJ1-5
CDR3: ASRQVSRSQPQH

V: TRBV7-2
J: TRBJ2-5
CDR3: ASTVTGAD

V: TRBV27
J: TRBJ2-7
CDR3: ASKAGTVSRYEQY

V: TRBV7-2
J: TRBJ2-1
CDR3: ASSAPGREQF

V: TRBV18
J: TRBJ1-5
CDR3: ASSATGVRNSNQPQH

V: TRBV19
J: TRBJ2-3
CDR3: ASSSELSTDTQY

V: TRBV6-1
J: TRBJ2-5
CDR3: ASSHLAGGETQY

V: TRBV18
J: TRBJ2-3
CDR3: ASSPMDRGVGDTQY

V: TRBV5-4
J: TRBJ2-7
CDR3: ASSPLPRDYEQY

V: TRBV2
J: TRBJ1-1
CDR3: ASSPGEARAF

V: TRBV5-6
J: TRBJ2-3
CDR3: ASSLRDRVPDTQY

V: TRBV7-2
J: TRBJ1-1
CDR3: ASSLDTYYTEAF

V: TRBV2
J: TRBJ1-1
CDR3: ASPGGLNTEAF

V: TRBV14
J: TRBJ1-2
CDR3: ASSQVLGGNYGYT

V: TRBV6-1
J: TRBJ2-7
CDR3: ASSSGTGGEGEQY

V: TRBV27
J: TRBJ1-2
CDR3: ASSLGRNYGYT

V: TRBV9
J: TRBJ1-4
CDR3: ASSTGQLATNEKLF